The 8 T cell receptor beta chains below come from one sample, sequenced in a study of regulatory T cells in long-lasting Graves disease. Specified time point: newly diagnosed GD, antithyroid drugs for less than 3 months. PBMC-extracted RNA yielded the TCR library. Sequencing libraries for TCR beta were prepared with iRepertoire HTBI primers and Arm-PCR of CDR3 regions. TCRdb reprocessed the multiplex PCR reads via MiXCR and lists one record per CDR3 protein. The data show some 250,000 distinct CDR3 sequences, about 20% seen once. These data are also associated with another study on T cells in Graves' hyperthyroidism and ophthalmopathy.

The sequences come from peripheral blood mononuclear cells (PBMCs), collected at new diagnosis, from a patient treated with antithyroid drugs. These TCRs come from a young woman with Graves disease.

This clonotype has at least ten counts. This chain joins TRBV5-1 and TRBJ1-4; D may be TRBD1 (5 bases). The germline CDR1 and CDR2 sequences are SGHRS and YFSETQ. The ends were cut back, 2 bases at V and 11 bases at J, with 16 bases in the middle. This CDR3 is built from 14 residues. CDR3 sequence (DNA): TGCGCCAGCAGCTTTAGCGGGGACCCAAAGAAACTGTTTTTT. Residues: CASSFSGDPKKLFF.

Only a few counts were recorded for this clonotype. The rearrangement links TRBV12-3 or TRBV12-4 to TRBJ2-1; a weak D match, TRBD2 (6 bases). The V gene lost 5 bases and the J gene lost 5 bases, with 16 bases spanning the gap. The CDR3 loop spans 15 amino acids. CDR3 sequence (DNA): TGTGCCAGCAGTCGTCGACTAGAAACGCACAATGAGCAGTTCTTC. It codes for CASSRRLETHNEQFF.

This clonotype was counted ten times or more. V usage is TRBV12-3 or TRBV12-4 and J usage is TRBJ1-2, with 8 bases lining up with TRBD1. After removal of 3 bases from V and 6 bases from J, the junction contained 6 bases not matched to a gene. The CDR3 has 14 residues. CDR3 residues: CASSFEDRAHGYTF. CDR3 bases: TGTGCCAGCAGTTTCGAGGACAGGGCTCATGGCTACACCTTC.

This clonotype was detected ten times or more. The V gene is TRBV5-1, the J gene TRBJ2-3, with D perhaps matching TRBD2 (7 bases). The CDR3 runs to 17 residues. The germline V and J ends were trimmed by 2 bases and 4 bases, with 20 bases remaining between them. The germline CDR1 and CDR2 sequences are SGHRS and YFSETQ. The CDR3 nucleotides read TGCGCCAGCAGCTTTGGGGGGGCCGGTGTCAGGGCAGATACGCAGTATTTT. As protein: CASSFGGAGVRADTQYF.

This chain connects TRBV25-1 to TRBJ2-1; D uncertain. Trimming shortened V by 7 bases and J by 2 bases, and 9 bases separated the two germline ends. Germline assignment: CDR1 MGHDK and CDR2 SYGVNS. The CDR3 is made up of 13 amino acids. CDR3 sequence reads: CASTWGTYNEQFF. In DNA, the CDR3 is TGTGCCAGCACCTGGGGAACCTACAATGAGCAGTTCTTC.

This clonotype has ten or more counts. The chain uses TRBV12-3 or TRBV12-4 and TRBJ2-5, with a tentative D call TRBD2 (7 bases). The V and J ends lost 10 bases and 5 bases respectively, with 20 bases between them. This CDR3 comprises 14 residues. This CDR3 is CATSRGGYGETQYF. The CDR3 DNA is TGTGCCACTTCGAGGGGGGGTTATGGCGAGACCCAGTACTTC.

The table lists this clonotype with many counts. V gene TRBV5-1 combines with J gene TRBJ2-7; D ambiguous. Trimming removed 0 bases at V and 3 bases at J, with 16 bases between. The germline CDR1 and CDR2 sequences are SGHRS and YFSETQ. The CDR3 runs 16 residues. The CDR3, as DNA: TGCGCCAGCAGCTTGGCCTTCATCGGAGAGGACTACGAGCAGTACTTC. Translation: CASSLAFIGEDYEQYF.

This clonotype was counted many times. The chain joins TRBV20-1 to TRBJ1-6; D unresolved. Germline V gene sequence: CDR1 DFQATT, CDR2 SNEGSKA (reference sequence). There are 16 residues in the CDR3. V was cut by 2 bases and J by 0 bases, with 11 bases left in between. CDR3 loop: CSARSAVSSYNSPLHF. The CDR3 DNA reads TGCAGTGCTAGATCGGCGGTTAGCTCCTATAATTCACCCCTCCACTTT.